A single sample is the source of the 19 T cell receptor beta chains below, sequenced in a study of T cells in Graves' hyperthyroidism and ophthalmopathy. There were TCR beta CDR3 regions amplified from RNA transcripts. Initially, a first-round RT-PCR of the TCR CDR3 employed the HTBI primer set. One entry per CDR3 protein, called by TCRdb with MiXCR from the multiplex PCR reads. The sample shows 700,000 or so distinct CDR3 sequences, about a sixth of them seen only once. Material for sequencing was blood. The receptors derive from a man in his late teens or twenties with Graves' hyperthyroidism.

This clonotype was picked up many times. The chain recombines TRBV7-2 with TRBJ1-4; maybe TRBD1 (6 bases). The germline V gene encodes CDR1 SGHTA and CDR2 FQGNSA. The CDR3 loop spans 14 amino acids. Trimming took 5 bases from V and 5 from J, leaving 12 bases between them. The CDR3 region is CASSRGGANEKLFF. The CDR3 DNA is TGTGCCAGCAGCCGAGGGGGTGCGAATGAAAAACTGTTTTTT.

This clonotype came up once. The CDR3 region has the DNA TGTGCCAGCTTCCAGGGACTAGTGGGAGATGAGCAGTTCTTC. Its translation: CASFQGLVGDEQFF. The chain is built from TRBV2 and TRBJ2-1, with 8 bases aligning to TRBD2. The CDR3 has 14 amino acids. Germline V gene data show CDR1 as SNHLY and CDR2 as FYNNEI. V trimming: 8 bases; J trimming: 8 bases; junction bases outside the gene matches: 11.

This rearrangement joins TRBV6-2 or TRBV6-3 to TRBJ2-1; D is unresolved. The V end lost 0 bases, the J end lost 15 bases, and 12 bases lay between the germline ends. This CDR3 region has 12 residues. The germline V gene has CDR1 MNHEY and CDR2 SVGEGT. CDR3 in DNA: TGTGCCAGCAGTTACTCGAATGGGATAGGGTTCTTC. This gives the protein CASSYSNGIGFF.

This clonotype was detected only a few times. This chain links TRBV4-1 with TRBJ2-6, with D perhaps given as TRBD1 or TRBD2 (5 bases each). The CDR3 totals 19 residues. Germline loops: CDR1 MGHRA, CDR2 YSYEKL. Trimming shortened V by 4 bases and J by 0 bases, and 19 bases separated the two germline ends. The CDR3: CASSRHLGTGSSGANVLTF. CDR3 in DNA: TGCGCCAGCAGCCGCCATCTAGGGACGGGTAGCTCTGGGGCCAACGTCCTGACTTTC.

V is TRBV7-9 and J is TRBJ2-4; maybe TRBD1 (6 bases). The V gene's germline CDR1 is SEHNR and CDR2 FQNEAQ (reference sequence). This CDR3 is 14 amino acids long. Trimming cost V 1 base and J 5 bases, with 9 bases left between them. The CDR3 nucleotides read TGTGCCAGCAGCTTAGAACAGGGTCAAAACATTCAGTACTTC. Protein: CASSLEQGQNIQYF.

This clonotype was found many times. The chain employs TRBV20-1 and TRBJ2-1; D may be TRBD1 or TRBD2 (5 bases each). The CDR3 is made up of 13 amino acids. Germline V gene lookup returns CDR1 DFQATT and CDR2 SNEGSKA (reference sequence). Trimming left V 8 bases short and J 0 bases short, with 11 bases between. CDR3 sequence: CSHRGGSYNEQFF. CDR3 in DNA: TGCAGTCACCGTGGGGGCTCCTACAATGAGCAGTTCTTC.

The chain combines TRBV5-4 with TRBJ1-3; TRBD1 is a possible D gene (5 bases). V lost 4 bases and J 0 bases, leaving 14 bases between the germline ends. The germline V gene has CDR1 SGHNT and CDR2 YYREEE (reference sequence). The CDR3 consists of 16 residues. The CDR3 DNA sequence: TGTGCCAGCAGCCTTCACGGGACGGACTCTGGAAACACCATATATTTT. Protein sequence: CASSLHGTDSGNTIYF.

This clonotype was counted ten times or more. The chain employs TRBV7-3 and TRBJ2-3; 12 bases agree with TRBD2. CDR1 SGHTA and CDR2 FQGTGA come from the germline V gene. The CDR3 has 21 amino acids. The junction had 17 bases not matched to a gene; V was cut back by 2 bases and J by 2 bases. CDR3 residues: CASSLDPPLAGGQRYTDTQYF. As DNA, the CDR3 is TGTGCCAGCAGCTTAGACCCGCCTCTAGCGGGAGGGCAGCGTTACACAGATACGCAGTATTTT.

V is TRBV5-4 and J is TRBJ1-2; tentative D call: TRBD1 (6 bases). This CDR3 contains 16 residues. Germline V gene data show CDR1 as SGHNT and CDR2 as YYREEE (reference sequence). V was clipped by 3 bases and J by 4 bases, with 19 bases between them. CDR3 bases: TGTGCCAGCAGCTCCGGTACAGGGCGTCGTGGCTATGGCTACACCTTC. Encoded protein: CASSSGTGRRGYGYTF.

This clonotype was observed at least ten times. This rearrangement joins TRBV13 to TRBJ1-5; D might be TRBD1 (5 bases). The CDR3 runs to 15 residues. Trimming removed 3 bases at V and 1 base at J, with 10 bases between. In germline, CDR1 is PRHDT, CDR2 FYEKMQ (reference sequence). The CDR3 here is CASSFGQGSNQPQHF. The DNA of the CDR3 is TGTGCCAGCAGCTTCGGCCAGGGAAGCAATCAGCCCCAGCATTTT.

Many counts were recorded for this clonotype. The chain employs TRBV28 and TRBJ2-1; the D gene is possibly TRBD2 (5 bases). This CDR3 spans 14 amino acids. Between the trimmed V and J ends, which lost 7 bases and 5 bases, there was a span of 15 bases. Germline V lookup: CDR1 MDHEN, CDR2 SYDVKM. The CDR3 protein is CASIKSSFHNEQFF. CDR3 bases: TGTGCCAGCATTAAATCTAGCTTCCACAATGAGCAGTTCTTC.

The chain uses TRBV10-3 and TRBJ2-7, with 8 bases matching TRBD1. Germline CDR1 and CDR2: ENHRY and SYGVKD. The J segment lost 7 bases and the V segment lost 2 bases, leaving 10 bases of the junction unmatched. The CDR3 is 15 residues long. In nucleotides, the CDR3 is TGTGCCATCAGTGAGCCACCCCAGGGGGCAAGTGAGCAGTACTTC. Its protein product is CAISEPPQGASEQYF.

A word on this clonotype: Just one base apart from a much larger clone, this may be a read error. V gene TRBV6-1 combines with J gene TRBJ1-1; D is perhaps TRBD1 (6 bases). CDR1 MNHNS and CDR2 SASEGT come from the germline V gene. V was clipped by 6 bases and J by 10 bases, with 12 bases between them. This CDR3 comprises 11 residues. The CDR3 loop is CASRRGAGAFF. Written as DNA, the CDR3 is TGTGCCAGCAGACGGGGGGCTGGAGCTTTCTTT.

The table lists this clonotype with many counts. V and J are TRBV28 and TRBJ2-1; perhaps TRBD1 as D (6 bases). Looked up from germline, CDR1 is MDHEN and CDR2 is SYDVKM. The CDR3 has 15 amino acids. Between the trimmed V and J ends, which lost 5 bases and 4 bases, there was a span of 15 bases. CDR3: CASSPDRPAYNEQFF. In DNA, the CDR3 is TGTGCCAGCAGTCCAGACAGGCCAGCGTACAATGAGCAGTTCTTC.

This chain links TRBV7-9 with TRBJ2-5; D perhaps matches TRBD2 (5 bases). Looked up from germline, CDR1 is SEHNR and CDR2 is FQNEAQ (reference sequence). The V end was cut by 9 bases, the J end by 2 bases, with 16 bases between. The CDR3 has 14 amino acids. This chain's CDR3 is CASKNGKRQETQYF. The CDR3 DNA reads TGTGCCAGTAAAAACGGGAAGCGACAAGAGACCCAGTACTTC.

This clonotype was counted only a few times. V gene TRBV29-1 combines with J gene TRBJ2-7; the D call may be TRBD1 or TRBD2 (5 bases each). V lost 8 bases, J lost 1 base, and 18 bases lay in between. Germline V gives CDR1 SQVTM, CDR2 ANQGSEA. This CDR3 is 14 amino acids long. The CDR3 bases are TGCAGCCCGGAAACGGGGCAGGAATCCTACGAGCAGTACTTC. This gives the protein CSPETGQESYEQYF.

Written as DNA, the CDR3 is TGTGCCTGTGGGACAGGGGGCGCAGATACGCAGTATTTT. Encoded protein: CACGTGGADTQYF. This chain uses TRBV30 with TRBJ2-3; 12 bases are a match to TRBD1. Germline CDR1 and CDR2: GTSNPN and SVGIG (reference sequence). The ends lost 6 bases at V and 4 bases at J; junction bases unmatched: 2. CDR3 length: 13 amino acids.

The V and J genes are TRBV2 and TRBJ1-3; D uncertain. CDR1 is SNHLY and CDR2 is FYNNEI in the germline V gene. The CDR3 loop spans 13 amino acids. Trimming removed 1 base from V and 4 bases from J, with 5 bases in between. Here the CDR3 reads CASSEGAGNTIYF. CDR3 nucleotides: TGTGCCAGCAGTGAAGGGGCCGGAAACACCATATATTTT. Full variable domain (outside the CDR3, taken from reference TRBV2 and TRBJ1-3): EPEVTQTPSHQVTQMGQEVILRCVPISNHLYFYWYRQILGQKVEFLVSFYNNEISEKSEIFDDQFSVERPDGSNFTLKIRSTKLEDSAMYFCASSEGAGNTIYFGEGSWLTVV.

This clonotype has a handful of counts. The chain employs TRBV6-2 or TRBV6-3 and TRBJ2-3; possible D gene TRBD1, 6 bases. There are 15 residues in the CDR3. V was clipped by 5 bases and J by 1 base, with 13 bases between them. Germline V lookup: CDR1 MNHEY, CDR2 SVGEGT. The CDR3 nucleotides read TGTGCCAGCAGTACCATACAGGGTGGCACAGATACGCAGTATTTT. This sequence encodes CASSTIQGGTDTQYF.